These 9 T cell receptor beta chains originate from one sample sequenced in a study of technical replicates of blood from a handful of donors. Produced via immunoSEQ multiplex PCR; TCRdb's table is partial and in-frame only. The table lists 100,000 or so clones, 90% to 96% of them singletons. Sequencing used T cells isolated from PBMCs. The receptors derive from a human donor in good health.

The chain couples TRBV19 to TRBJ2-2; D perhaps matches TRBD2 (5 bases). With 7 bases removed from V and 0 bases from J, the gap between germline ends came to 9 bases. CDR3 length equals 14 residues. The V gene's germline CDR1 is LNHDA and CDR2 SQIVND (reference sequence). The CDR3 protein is CASKAASNTGELFF. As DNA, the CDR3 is TGTGCCAGTAAAGCGGCTTCGAACACCGGGGAGCTGTTTTTT.

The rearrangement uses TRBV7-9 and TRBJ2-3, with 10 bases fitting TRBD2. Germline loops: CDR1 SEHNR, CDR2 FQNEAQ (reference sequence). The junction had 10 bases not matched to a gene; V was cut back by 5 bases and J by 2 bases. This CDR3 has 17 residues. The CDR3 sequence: CASSKSYGTSDTDTQYF. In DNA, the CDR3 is TGTGCCAGCAGCAAATCGTACGGGACTAGCGACACAGATACGCAGTATTTT.

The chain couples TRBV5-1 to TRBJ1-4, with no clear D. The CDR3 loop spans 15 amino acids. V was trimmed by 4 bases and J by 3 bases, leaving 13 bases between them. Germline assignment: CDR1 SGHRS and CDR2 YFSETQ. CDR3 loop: CASSPVTVSNEKLFF. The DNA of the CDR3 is TGCGCCAGCAGCCCAGTAACAGTATCTAATGAAAAACTGTTTTTT.

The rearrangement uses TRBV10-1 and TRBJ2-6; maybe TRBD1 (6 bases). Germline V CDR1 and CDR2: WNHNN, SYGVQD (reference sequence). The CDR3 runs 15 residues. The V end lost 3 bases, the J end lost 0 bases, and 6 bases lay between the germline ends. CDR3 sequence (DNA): TGCGCCAGCAGTGAAGGGGGCTCTGGGGCCAACGTCCTGACTTTC. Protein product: CASSEGGSGANVLTF.

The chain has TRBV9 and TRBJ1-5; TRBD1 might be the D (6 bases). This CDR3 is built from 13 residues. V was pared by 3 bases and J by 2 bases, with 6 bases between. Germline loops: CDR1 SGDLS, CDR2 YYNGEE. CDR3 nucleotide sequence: TGTGCCAGCAGCGCAGGGGGCAATCAGCCCCAGCATTTT. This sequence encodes CASSAGGNQPQHF. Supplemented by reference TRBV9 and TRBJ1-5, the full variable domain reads DSGVTQTPKHLITATGQRVTLRCSPRSGDLSVYWYQQSLDQGLQFLIQYYNGEERAKGNILERFSAQQFPDLHSELNLSSLELGDSALYFCASSAGGNQPQHFGDGTRLSIL.

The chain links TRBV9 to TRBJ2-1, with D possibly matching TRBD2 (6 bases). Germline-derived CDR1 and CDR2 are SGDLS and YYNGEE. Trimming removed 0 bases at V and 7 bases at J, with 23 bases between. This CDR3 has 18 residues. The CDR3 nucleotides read TGTGCCAGCAGCGTAGTCCCCCGTAGCGGAGGCATTACGAATGAGCAGTTCTTC. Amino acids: CASSVVPRSGGITNEQFF.

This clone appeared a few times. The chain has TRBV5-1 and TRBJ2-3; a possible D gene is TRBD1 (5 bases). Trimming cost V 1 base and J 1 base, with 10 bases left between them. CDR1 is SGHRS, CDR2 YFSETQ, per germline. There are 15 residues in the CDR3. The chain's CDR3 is CASSLTDTRTDTQYF. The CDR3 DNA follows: TGCGCCAGCAGCTTGACGGACACCCGCACAGATACGCAGTATTTT.

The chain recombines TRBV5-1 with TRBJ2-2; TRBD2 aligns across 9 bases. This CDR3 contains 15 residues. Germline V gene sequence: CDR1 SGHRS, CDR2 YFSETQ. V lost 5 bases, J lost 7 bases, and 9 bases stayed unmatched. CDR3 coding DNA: TGCGCCAGCAGTTTTAGCGGGAGCATAAACGGGGAGCTGTTTTTT. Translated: CASSFSGSINGELFF.

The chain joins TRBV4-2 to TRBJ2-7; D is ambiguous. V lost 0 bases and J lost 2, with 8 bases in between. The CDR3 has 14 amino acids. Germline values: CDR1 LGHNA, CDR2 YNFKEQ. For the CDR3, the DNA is TGTGCCAGCAGCCAAGAAGAGCGAACCTACGAGCAGTACTTC. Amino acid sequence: CASSQEERTYEQYF.